These 14 T cell receptor beta chains originate from one sample sequenced in a study of T cell responses to AZD1222 COVID-19 vaccine. TCRdb's table, derived via immunoSEQ multiplex PCR, lists solely in-frame clones and lacks some. The sample lists 100,000 to 150,000 clones; 88% were seen once. The sample here was peripheral blood, taken on day 0 of AZD1222 vaccination. The receptors originated from an adult in good health.

The chain has TRBV6-6 and TRBJ2-7; D is unresolved. Between the trimmed V and J ends, which lost 2 bases and 3 bases, there was a span of 8 bases. The length of the CDR3 is 13 residues. CDR1 and CDR2 (germline): MNHNY, SVGAGI (reference sequence). The CDR3 DNA is TGTGCCAGCAGTTACCCTGAGAACTACGAGCAGTACTTC. This translates into CASSYPENYEQYF.

The chain couples TRBV25-1 to TRBJ1-5; no definite D call. In germline, CDR1 is MGHDK, CDR2 SYGVNS. The CDR3 loop spans 14 amino acids. V gave up 7 bases and J gave up 1 base, with 11 bases separating them. The CDR3 DNA sequence: TGTGCCAGCAACGGGGTAGGGAGCAATCAGCCCCAGCATTTT. Amino acids: CASNGVGSNQPQHF.

V usage is TRBV6-5 and J usage is TRBJ1-2, with 7 bases matching TRBD1. The CDR3 has 14 amino acids. Germline values: CDR1 MNHEY, CDR2 SVGAGI. The junction had 10 bases not matched to a gene; V was cut back by 6 bases and J by 6 bases. DNA for the CDR3: TGTGCCAGCAGCGCATCGACAGGGAGGGATGGCTACACCTTC. It translates to CASSASTGRDGYTF.

V gene TRBV6-5 combines with J gene TRBJ1-4; D unresolved. V was cut by 3 bases and J by 4 bases, with 12 bases left in between. Germline CDR1 reads MNHEY; CDR2 reads SVGAGI. This CDR3 region has 15 residues. The CDR3 DNA is TGTGCCAGCAGTTATGACGGGCGGAGTAATGAAAAACTGTTTTTT. It is translated as CASSYDGRSNEKLFF.

This chain joins TRBV11-2 and TRBJ1-2; 7 bases are shared with TRBD1. The V and J ends lost 5 bases and 4 bases, in that order; junction bases with no gene match: 4. This CDR3 is 13 amino acids long. Per the germline V gene, CDR1 is SGHAT and CDR2 is FQNNGV. DNA of the CDR3: TGTGCCAGCAGCCCGGGACAGTCCTATGGCTACACCTTC. Encoded protein: CASSPGQSYGYTF.

This clone has only one observation. The rearrangement links TRBV5-4 to TRBJ1-4; D not resolved. Trimming stripped 4 bases from V and 3 bases from J, with 10 bases between. Germline values: CDR1 SGHNT, CDR2 YYREEE (reference sequence). This CDR3 comprises 14 residues. DNA of the CDR3: TGTGCCAGCAGCAGCGCCGGGCCTAATGAAAAACTGTTTTTT. Translated, it gives CASSSAGPNEKLFF.

The V and J genes are TRBV6-2 or TRBV6-3 and TRBJ2-7; no clear D. This CDR3 spans 12 amino acids. CDR1 and CDR2 (germline): MNHEY, SVGEGT. The V end was cut by 6 bases, the J end by 3 bases, with 9 bases between. The CDR3 sequence is CASSEPVYEQYF. Here the CDR3 DNA reads TGTGCCAGCAGCGAGCCGGTCTACGAGCAGTACTTC.

The chain has TRBV5-5 and TRBJ2-5; 12 bases are a match to TRBD1. The CDR3 length is 15 residues. The V gene's germline CDR1 is SGHKS and CDR2 YYEKEE (reference sequence). V lost 0 bases, J lost 5 bases, and 2 bases stayed unmatched. CDR3 sequence reads: CASSLVGTGGETQYF. As DNA, the CDR3 is TGTGCCAGCAGCTTGGTCGGGACAGGGGGCGAGACCCAGTACTTC. The full variable domain, with the rest looked up from reference TRBV5-5 and TRBJ2-5, is DAGVTQSPTHLIKTRGQQVTLRCSPISGHKSVSWYQQVLGQGPQFIFQYYEKEERGRGNFPDRFSARQFPNYSSELNVNALLLGDSALYLCASSLVGTGGETQYFGPGTRLLVL.

V is TRBV21-1 and J is TRBJ1-5. TRBV21-1 corresponds to a pseudogene. CDR3 length: 14 residues. This chain's CDR3 is CASSKVGGDQPQHF. Here the CDR3 DNA reads TGTGCCAGCAGCAAAGTTGGCGGTGATCAGCCCCAGCATTTT.

V usage is TRBV7-2 and J usage is TRBJ2-3, with TRBD2 identical over 12 bases. Looked up from germline, CDR1 is SGHTA and CDR2 is FQGNSA. The V gene end was trimmed by 4 bases and the J gene end by 1 base; junction bases not matched to a gene: 6. The CDR3 is 17 amino acids. The CDR3 DNA sequence: TGTGCCAGCAGCTCTACTAGCGGGGGGTATCGCACAGATACGCAGTATTTT. It codes for CASSSTSGGYRTDTQYF. Together with reference TRBV7-2 and TRBJ2-3, the CDR3 gives the full variable domain: GAGVSQSPSNKVTEKGKDVELRCDPISGHTALYWYRQSLGQGLEFLIYFQGNSAPDKSGLPSDRFSAERTGGSVSTLTIQRTQQEDSAVYLCASSSTSGGYRTDTQYFGPGTRLTVL.

J is TRBJ2-4 and V is TRBV5-8, with 7 bases aligning to TRBD1. Germline V CDR1 and CDR2: SGHTS, YDEGEE. There are 15 residues in the CDR3. Trimming at V came to 4 bases and at J to 1 base, leaving 5 bases not matched to a gene. The chain's CDR3 is CASSQGVSAKNIQYF. CDR3 nucleotide sequence: TGTGCCAGCAGCCAGGGGGTGTCCGCCAAAAACATTCAGTACTTC.

This sequence joins TRBV7-9 and TRBJ2-7; D is undetermined. V lost 2 bases, J lost 3 bases, and 8 bases lay in between. The germline gives CDR1 SEHNR, CDR2 FQNEAQ (reference sequence). The CDR3 has 13 amino acids. The CDR3 here is CASSLNVDYEQYF. The DNA of the CDR3 is TGTGCCAGCAGCTTAAACGTGGACTACGAGCAGTACTTC.

This clone was found once. The rearrangement joins TRBV15 to TRBJ2-2; perhaps TRBD2 as D (6 bases). The CDR3 runs 16 residues. Germline lookup yields CDR1 LNHNV and CDR2 YYDKDF (reference sequence). Trimming cost V 5 bases and J 4 bases, with 17 bases left between them. CDR3 protein: CATSGRDSWPTGELFF. DNA of the CDR3: TGTGCCACCAGCGGTCGGGACTCATGGCCCACCGGGGAGCTGTTTTTT.

For the CDR3, the DNA is TGTGCCAGCTCACCACCCTCCGGAGACACCATATATTTT. It specifies CASSPPSGDTIYF. This chain joins TRBV18 and TRBJ1-3, with D unclear. V was pared by 0 bases and J by 8 bases, with 8 bases between. Germline CDR1 KGHSH, CDR2 LQKENI. CDR3 length: 13 residues.